This T cell receptor beta chain was sequenced during a study of human T cells and chemical hapten exposure. TCRdb reprocessed the RACE reads with MiXCR, giving one entry per CDR3 protein. Among about 120,000 distinct CDR3 sequences, roughly 15% were seen once, and the ten largest hold around 0.84%. The sample holds a few counts of this clonotype. The CDR3 totals 15 residues. Germline assignment: CDR1 SGHDN and CDR2 FVKESK. Trimming cost V 0 bases and J 4 bases; bases outside gene matches: 5. The time point here: patch test 1, 2 weeks after DPC sensitization. Specified treatment: therapeutic diphenylcyclopropenone sensitization with weekly scalp DPC.

The source material was whole blood, sampled in connection with sensitization to the hapten diphenylcyclopropenone (DPC). This receptor was identified in a man in his late teens or twenties with alopecia areata. Some clones in this sample may be carry-over from other donors' samples. The chain uses TRBV14 and TRBJ2-5, with TRBD1 matching over 7 bases. CDR3 sequence reads: CASSQDKRGRETQYF. The CDR3 bases are TGTGCCAGCAGCCAAGATAAAAGGGGGCGAGAGACCCAGTACTTC. Drawing the rest from reference TRBV14 and TRBJ2-5, the complete variable domain is EAGVTQFPSHSVIEKGQTVTLRCDPISGHDNLYWYRRVMGKEIKFLLHFVKESKQDESGMPNNRFLAERTGGTYSTLKVQPAELEDSGVYFCASSQDKRGRETQYFGPGTRLLVL.